This T cell receptor beta chain was sequenced during a study of read filtering for tumor transcriptome and immune sequencing. In this sample, this clonotype turned up many times. The library was built from about 400 ng RNA with molecular barcoded adaptors for alpha/delta and beta/gamma chains. TCRdb passed the reads through MiXCR, listing each CDR3 protein once. There are approximately 58,000 distinct CDR3 sequences in the sample; about 12% occur only once, and roughly 17% lies in the top ten. The specimen was a population of CD138-negative cells sorted from bone marrow. The TCR comes from a donor aged 40 or over with multiple myeloma.

This CDR3 reads CASSNSGVLRGEQFF. The CDR3 DNA sequence: TGTGCCAGCAGCAATAGCGGGGTGTTACGAGGCGAGCAGTTCTTC. The chain combines TRBV7-8 with TRBJ2-1; 8 bases map to TRBD2. The CDR3 consists of 15 residues. V lost 5 bases and J lost 10; bases outside the gene matches: 13. Germline CDR1 SGHVS, CDR2 FQNEAQ. Combining the CDR3 with reference TRBV7-8 and TRBJ2-1 gives the whole variable domain GAGVSQSPRYKVAKRGQDVALRCDPISGHVSLFWYQQALGQGPEFLTYFQNEAQLDKSGLPSDRFFAERPEGSVSTLKIQRTQQEDSAVYLCASSNSGVLRGEQFFGPGTRLTVL.